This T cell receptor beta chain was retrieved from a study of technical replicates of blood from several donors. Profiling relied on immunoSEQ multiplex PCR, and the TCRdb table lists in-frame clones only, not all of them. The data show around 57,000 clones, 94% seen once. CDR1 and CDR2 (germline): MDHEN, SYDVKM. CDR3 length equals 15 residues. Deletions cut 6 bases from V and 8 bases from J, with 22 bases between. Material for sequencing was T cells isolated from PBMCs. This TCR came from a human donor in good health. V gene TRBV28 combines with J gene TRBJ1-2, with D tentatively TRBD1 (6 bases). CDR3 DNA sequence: TGTGCCAGCAGAGTCTCGGGGGGCCCAAACTGGGGCTACACCTTC. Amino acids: CASRVSGGPNWGYTF.